This TCR beta chain came from a study of blood T cell repertoires in COVID-19. Study context: COVID-19 samples, acute and convalescent, were from the United States, Italy and Spain. The analysed material was cDNA or gDNA that came from T cells, B-cell-depleted T cells, or PBMCs.

Authors' methods: Reference gene primer amplification in the assay estimated nucleated cell counts. Sequencing used immunoSEQ multiplex PCR; TCRdb keeps in-frame clones, though not all of them. The V and J calls and clone size come from that table; D and trimming were worked out from the DNA. Among about 190,000 clones listed, about 88% were seen once. V lost 2 bases to trimming and J lost 1 base, with 28 bases between them. The CDR3 covers 21 residues. CDR1 and CDR2 (germline): MDHEN, SYDVKM. This receptor was taken from a woman in her thirties or forties who had recovered from COVID-19. The V gene is TRBV28, the J gene TRBJ2-3, with D perhaps matching TRBD2 (5 bases). The sample comprised peripheral blood. The CDR3 sequence: CASSLPSKRILQKRGTDTQYF. The CDR3 DNA reads as TGTGCCAGCAGTTTACCCTCCAAGCGGATCCTCCAGAAAAGGGGCACAGATACGCAGTATTTT.